The 13 T cell receptor beta chains below were found in one sample sequenced in a study of shared clonotypes between healthy human individuals. The method was immunoSEQ multiplex PCR; TCRdb's version includes in-frame clones alone and lacks a portion of them. The sample contains around 700,000 clones, about 74% of which appear only once. Sequences were obtained from memory CD4+ T cells sorted from blood. Noted subset: CD45RA-negative fraction. The origin of the receptors is a woman aged 25 to 39 in good health.

This clone was seen a single time. The chain combines TRBV18 with TRBJ2-7; D may be TRBD1 or TRBD2 (5 bases each). The CDR3 totals 16 residues. Germline V gives CDR1 KGHSH, CDR2 LQKENI. Trimming left V 8 bases short and J 6 bases short, with 26 bases between. The CDR3 DNA follows: TGTGCCAGCAACCCGGAGCGACTTAGAGGGGTAGGCGAGCAGTACTTC. It is translated as CASNPERLRGVGEQYF. Full variable domain (outside the CDR3, taken from reference TRBV18 and TRBJ2-7): NAGVMQNPRHLVRRRGQEARLRCSPMKGHSHVYWYRQLPEEGLKFMVYLQKENIIDESGMPKERFSAEFPKEGPSILRIQQVVRGDSAAYFCASNPERLRGVGEQYFGPGTRLTVT.

The chain recombines TRBV27 with TRBJ1-5; 10 bases match TRBD1. Germline assignment: CDR1 MNHEY and CDR2 SMNVEV (reference sequence). The CDR3 length is 15 residues. With V trimmed by 5 bases and J by 7 bases, 8 bases remained unmatched. As DNA, the CDR3 is TGTGCCAGCAGTATATTGGGGACAGGGGTACAGCCCCAGCATTTT. Protein: CASSILGTGVQPQHF.

The chain uses TRBV28 and TRBJ2-7; possible D gene TRBD1, 5 bases. This CDR3 spans 16 amino acids. Germline CDR1 reads MDHEN; CDR2 reads SYDVKM. V lost 2 bases and J lost 0, with 14 bases in between. The CDR3 loop reads CASSLASAGISYEQYF. For the CDR3, the DNA is TGTGCCAGCAGTTTAGCCTCAGCAGGGATCTCCTACGAGCAGTACTTC.

The rearrangement joins TRBV5-1 to TRBJ1-4; the D is unclear. Looked up from germline, CDR1 is SGHRS and CDR2 is YFSETQ. CDR3 size: 15 residues. Between the trimmed V and J ends, which lost 4 bases and 5 bases, there was a span of 15 bases. In nucleotides, the CDR3 is TGCGCCAGCAGCACCGCCGGGAGCCCAAATGAAAAACTGTTTTTT. Translating gives CASSTAGSPNEKLFF. The entire variable domain, with the rest obtained from reference TRBV5-1 and TRBJ1-4, is as follows: KAGVTQTPRYLIKTRGQQVTLSCSPISGHRSVSWYQQTPGQGLQFLFEYFSETQRNKGNFPGRFSGRQFSNSRSEMNVSTLELGDSALYLCASSTAGSPNEKLFFGSGTQLSVL.

The chain links TRBV5-6 to TRBJ2-1; unclear D gene. This CDR3 contains 11 residues. The V end was cut by 2 bases, the J end by 10 bases, with 7 bases between. Germline lookup yields CDR1 SGHDT and CDR2 YYEEEE. The CDR3 protein is CASSLRREQFF. The DNA for the CDR3 is TGTGCCAGCAGCTTACGCCGGGAGCAGTTCTTC.

The rearrangement links TRBV29-1 to TRBJ2-7; weak D call: TRBD2 (5 bases). Trimming pared 4 bases from V and 3 bases from J, leaving 13 bases between. CDR1 and CDR2 from the germline V gene are SQVTM and ANQGSEA. CDR3 length: 13 residues. CDR3 in DNA: TGCAGCGTTGGGAGGCTGCCCCTCTACGAGCAGTACTTC. This gives the protein CSVGRLPLYEQYF.

V usage is TRBV28 and J usage is TRBJ2-1; D perhaps matches TRBD2 (6 bases). The germline V gene encodes CDR1 MDHEN and CDR2 SYDVKM. The CDR3 covers 17 residues. V shed 5 bases and J shed 8 bases, with 25 bases lying between them. The CDR3 bases are TGTGCCAGCAGTACCAACCGCGGGGCGGGGAAGGGTGATGAGCAGTTCTTC. Its translation: CASSTNRGAGKGDEQFF.

The rearrangement links TRBV2 to TRBJ2-3; TRBD2 agrees at 12 bases. V shed 2 bases and J 0 bases; nucleotides not matched to a gene: 9. CDR1 SNHLY and CDR2 FYNNEI come from the germline V gene. The CDR3 spans 19 residues. The CDR3 DNA is TGTGCCAGCAGTGAATTCCTAGCGGGAGGGCGACCGAGCACAGATACGCAGTATTTT. Protein: CASSEFLAGGRPSTDTQYF.

Only a few counts were recorded for this clone. V gene TRBV10-1 combines with J gene TRBJ2-3, with D possibly matching TRBD1 (5 bases). CDR1 is WNHNN, CDR2 SYGVQD, per germline (reference sequence). The CDR3 loop spans 14 amino acids. Trimming removed 6 bases at V and 1 base at J, with 11 bases between. This CDR3 is CASSYGQGTDTQYF. CDR3 nucleotide sequence: TGCGCCAGCAGCTATGGACAAGGCACAGATACGCAGTATTTT.

V usage is TRBV10-3 and J usage is TRBJ2-7, with 9 nucleotides matching TRBD1. This CDR3 is 15 amino acids long. Germline V lookup: CDR1 ENHRY, CDR2 SYGVKD. Losses at the gene ends were 0 bases for V and 6 bases for J; bases not matched to a gene: 6. CDR3 nucleotide sequence: TGTGCCATCAGTGAGTCGACGGGACAGGGAGGCGAGCAGTACTTC. Encoded protein: CAISESTGQGGEQYF.

The rearrangement links TRBV7-2 to TRBJ1-2, with D uncertain. Trimming left V 4 bases short and J 1 base short, with 10 bases between. The germline V gene encodes CDR1 SGHTA and CDR2 FQGNSA. The CDR3 is made up of 14 amino acids. In DNA form, the CDR3 reads TGTGCCAGCAGCTCCCTCTGGGGTAACTATGGCTACACCTTC. This encodes CASSSLWGNYGYTF.

V and J are TRBV18 and TRBJ2-6; D perhaps matches TRBD2 (5 bases). The germline gives CDR1 KGHSH, CDR2 LQKENI. Deletions cut 2 bases from V and 2 bases from J, with 13 bases between. There are 17 residues in the CDR3. The CDR3 DNA sequence: TGTGCCAGCTCACCATACGGACTCCCCCCTGGGGCCAACGTCCTGACTTTC. Translated: CASSPYGLPPGANVLTF.

The chain carries TRBV15 and TRBJ2-1, with 13 bases identical to TRBD2. The trim removed 5 bases at V and 5 bases at J, leaving 6 bases unmatched. This CDR3 contains 16 residues. Germline V gives CDR1 LNHNV, CDR2 YYDKDF (reference sequence). The CDR3 DNA reads as TGTGCCACCAGCTTCGGACTAGCGGGAGCCCACAATGAGCAGTTCTTC. It is translated as CATSFGLAGAHNEQFF.